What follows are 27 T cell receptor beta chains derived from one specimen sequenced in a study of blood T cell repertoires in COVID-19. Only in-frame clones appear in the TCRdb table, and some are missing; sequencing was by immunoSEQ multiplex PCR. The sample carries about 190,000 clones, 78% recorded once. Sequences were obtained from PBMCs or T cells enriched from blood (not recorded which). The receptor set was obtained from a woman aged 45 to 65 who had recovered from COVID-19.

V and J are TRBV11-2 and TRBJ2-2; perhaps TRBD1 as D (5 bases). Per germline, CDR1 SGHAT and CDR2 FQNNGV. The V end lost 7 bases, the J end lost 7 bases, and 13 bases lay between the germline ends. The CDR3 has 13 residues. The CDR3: CASTQGDGGELFF. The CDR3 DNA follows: TGTGCCAGCACCCAAGGGGATGGCGGGGAGCTGTTTTTT.

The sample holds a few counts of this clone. The CDR3 DNA is TGCGCCAGCAGTCCCGTCAGGGGGAACACCGGGGAGCTGTTTTTT. This codes for CASSPVRGNTGELFF. The V call is TRBV10-2, the J call TRBJ2-2, with D tentatively TRBD1 (6 bases). Per the germline V gene, CDR1 is WSHSY and CDR2 is SAAADI. CDR3 length: 15 amino acids. V was clipped by 5 bases and J by 1 base, with 11 bases between them.

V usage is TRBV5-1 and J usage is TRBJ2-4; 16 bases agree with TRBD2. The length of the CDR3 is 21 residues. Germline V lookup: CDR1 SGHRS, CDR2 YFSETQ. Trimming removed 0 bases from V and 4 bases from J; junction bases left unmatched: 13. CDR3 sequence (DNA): TGCGCCAGCAGCTTGGCGGGACTAGCGGGAGGGCCTCACGGACTTAAAAACATTCAGTACTTC. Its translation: CASSLAGLAGGPHGLKNIQYF.

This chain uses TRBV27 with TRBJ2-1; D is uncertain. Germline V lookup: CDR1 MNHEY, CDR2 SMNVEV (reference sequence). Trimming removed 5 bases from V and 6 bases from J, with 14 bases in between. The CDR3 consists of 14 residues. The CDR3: CASSPWSVLNEQFF. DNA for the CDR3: TGTGCCAGCAGTCCGTGGTCAGTGCTCAATGAGCAGTTCTTC.

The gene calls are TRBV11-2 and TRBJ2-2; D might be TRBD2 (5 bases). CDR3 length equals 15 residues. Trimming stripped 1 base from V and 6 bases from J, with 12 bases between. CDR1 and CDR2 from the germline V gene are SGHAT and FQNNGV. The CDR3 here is CASSLVPSTAGELFF. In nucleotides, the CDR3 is TGTGCCAGCAGCTTAGTACCTAGCACGGCCGGGGAGCTGTTTTTT.

CDR3 sequence: CASSRGNPEYGYTF. The CDR3 DNA reads as TGTGCCAGCAGTAGGGGCAACCCAGAGTATGGCTACACCTTC. V usage is TRBV28 and J usage is TRBJ1-2; possible D gene TRBD1, 5 bases. Per the germline V gene, CDR1 is MDHEN and CDR2 is SYDVKM. Trimming left V 5 bases short and J 5 bases short, with 15 bases between. The CDR3 runs to 14 residues.

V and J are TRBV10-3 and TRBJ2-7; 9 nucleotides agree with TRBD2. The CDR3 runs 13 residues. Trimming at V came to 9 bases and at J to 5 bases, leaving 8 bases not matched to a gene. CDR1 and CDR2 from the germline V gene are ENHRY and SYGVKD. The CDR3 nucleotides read TGTGCCATACAACTAGCGGGTGGCGACGAGCAGTACTTC. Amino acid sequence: CAIQLAGGDEQYF.

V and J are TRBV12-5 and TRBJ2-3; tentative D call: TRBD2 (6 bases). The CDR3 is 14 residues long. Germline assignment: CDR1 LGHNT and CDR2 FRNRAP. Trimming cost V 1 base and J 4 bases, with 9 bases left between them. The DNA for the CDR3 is TGTGCTAGTGGTTTGGGACTAGTCTCAGATACGCAGTATTTT. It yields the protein CASGLGLVSDTQYF.

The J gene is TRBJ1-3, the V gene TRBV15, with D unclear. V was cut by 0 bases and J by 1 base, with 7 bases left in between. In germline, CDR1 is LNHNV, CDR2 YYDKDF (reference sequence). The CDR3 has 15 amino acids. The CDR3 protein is CATSRDSGSGNTIYF. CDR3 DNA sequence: TGTGCCACCAGCAGAGATTCAGGTTCTGGAAACACCATATATTTT.

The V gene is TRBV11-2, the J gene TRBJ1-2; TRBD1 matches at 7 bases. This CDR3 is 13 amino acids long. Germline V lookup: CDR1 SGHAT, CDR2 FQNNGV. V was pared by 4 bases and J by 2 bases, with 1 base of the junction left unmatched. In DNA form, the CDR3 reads TGTGCCAGCAGCTCGGGACAGAACTATGGCTACACCTTC. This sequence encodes CASSSGQNYGYTF.

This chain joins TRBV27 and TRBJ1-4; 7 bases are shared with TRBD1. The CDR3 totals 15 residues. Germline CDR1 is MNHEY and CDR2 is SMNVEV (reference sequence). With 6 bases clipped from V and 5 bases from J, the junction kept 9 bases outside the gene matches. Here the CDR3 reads CASRKATGLNEKLFF. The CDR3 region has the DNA TGTGCCAGCAGAAAGGCGACAGGGTTAAATGAAAAACTGTTTTTT.

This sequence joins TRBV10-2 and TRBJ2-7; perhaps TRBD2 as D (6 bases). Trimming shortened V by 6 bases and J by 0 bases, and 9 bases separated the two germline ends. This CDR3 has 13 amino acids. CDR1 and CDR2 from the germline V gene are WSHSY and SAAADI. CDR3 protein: CASRALASYEQYF. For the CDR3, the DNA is TGCGCCAGCAGGGCACTAGCCTCCTACGAGCAGTACTTC.

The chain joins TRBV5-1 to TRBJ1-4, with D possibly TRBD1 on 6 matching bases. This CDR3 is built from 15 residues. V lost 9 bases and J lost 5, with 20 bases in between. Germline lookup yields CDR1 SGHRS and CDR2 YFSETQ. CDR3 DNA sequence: TGCGCCACCCGGGGGGGCGACTACTTAAATGAAAAACTGTTTTTT. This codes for CATRGGDYLNEKLFF.

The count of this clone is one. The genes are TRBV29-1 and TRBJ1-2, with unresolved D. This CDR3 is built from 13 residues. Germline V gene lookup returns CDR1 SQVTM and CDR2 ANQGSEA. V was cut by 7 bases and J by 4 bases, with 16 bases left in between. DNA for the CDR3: TGCAGCGGTGCCTCCTCTAGCCCCTATGGCTACACCTTC. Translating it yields CSGASSSPYGYTF.

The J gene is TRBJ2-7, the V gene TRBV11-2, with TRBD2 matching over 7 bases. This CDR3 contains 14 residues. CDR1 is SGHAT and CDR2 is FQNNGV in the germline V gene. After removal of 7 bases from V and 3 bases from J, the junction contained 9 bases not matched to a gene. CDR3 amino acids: CASTPGLEFYEQYF. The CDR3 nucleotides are TGTGCCAGCACCCCCGGACTAGAATTCTACGAGCAGTACTTC. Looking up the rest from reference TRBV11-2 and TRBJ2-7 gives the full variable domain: EAGVAQSPRYKIIEKRQSVAFWCNPISGHATLYWYQQILGQGPKLLIQFQNNGVVDDSQLPKDRFSAERLKGVDSTLKIQPAKLEDSAVYLCASTPGLEFYEQYFGPGTRLTVT.

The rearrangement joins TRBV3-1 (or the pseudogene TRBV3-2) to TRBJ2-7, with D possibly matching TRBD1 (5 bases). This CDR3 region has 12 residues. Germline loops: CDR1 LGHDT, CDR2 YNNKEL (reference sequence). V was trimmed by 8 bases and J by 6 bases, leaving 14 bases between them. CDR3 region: CASSVQTAEQYF. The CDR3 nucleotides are TGTGCCAGCTCTGTCCAGACAGCCGAGCAGTACTTC.

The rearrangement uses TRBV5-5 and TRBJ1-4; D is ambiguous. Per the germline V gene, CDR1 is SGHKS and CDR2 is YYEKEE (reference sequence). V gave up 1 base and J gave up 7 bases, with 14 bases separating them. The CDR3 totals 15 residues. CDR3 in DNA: TGTGCCAGCAGCTTGTCGGCGGTTGCTACTGAAAAACTGTTTTTT. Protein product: CASSLSAVATEKLFF.

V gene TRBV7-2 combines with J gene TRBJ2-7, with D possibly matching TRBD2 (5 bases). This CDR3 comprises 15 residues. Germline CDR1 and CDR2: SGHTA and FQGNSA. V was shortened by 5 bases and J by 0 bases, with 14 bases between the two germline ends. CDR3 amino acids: CASSSGGDLSYEQYF. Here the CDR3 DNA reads TGTGCCAGCAGCAGCGGCGGAGACCTCTCCTACGAGCAGTACTTC.

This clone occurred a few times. The CDR3 region has the DNA TGCAGCGTCGGACAGTCCTCTGGAAACACCATATATTTT. Translated, it gives CSVGQSSGNTIYF. This chain connects TRBV29-1 to TRBJ1-3; a possible D gene is TRBD1 (6 bases). The CDR3 extends over 13 amino acids. Trimming removed 6 bases at V and 0 bases at J, with 9 bases between. Per the germline V gene, CDR1 is SQVTM and CDR2 is ANQGSEA.

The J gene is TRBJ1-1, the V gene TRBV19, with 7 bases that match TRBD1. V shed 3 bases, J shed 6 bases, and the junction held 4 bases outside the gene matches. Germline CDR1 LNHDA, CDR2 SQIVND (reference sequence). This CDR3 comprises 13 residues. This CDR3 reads CASSMGRGPEAFF. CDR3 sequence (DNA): TGTGCCAGTAGTATGGGTAGGGGGCCTGAAGCTTTCTTT.

The CDR3 spells CATTTGTALMNEQFF. For the CDR3, the DNA is TGTGCCACTACGACCGGGACTGCCCTTATGAATGAGCAGTTCTTC. The chain joins TRBV19 to TRBJ2-1; possibly TRBD2 for D (6 bases). Per the germline V gene, CDR1 is LNHDA and CDR2 is SQIVND (reference sequence). There are 15 residues in the CDR3. V was clipped by 10 bases and J by 7 bases, with 23 bases between them.

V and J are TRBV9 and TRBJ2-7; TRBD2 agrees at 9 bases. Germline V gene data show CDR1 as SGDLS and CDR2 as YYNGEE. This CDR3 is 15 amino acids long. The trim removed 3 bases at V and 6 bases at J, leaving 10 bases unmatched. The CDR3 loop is CASSAIAGAPSEQYF. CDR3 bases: TGTGCCAGCAGCGCAATAGCGGGAGCCCCCTCCGAGCAGTACTTC.

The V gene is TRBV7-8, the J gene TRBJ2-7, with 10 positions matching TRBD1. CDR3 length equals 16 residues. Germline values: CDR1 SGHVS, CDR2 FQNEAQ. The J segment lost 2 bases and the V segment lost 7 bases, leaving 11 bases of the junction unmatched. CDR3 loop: CASTQHTGTGAYEQYF. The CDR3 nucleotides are TGTGCCAGCACCCAACACACCGGGACAGGGGCCTACGAGCAGTACTTC.

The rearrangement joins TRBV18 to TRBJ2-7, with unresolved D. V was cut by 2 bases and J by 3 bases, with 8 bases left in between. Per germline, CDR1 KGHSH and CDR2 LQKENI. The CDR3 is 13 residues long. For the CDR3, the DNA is TGTGCCAGCTCACCATCAGGCCGCTACGAGCAGTACTTC. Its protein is CASSPSGRYEQYF.

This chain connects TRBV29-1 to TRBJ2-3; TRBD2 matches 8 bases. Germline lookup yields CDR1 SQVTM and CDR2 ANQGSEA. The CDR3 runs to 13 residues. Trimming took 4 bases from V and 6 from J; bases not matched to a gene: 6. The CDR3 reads CSVGGGRLDTQYF. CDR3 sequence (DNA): TGCAGCGTTGGCGGGGGGAGGTTGGATACGCAGTATTTT.

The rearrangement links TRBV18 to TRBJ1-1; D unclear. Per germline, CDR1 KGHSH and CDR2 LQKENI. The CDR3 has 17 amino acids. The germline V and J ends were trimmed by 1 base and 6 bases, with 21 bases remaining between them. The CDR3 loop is CASSPLFYYDEDSEAFF. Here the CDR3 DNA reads TGTGCCAGCTCACCACTGTTTTATTATGATGAGGATTCTGAAGCTTTCTTT.

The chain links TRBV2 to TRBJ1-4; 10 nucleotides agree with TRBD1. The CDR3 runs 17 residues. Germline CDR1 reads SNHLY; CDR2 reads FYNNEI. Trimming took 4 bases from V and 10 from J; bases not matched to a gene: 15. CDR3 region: CASSGAPWTGGTRKLFF. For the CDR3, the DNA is TGTGCCAGCAGTGGGGCGCCCTGGACAGGGGGGACTCGAAAACTGTTTTTT.